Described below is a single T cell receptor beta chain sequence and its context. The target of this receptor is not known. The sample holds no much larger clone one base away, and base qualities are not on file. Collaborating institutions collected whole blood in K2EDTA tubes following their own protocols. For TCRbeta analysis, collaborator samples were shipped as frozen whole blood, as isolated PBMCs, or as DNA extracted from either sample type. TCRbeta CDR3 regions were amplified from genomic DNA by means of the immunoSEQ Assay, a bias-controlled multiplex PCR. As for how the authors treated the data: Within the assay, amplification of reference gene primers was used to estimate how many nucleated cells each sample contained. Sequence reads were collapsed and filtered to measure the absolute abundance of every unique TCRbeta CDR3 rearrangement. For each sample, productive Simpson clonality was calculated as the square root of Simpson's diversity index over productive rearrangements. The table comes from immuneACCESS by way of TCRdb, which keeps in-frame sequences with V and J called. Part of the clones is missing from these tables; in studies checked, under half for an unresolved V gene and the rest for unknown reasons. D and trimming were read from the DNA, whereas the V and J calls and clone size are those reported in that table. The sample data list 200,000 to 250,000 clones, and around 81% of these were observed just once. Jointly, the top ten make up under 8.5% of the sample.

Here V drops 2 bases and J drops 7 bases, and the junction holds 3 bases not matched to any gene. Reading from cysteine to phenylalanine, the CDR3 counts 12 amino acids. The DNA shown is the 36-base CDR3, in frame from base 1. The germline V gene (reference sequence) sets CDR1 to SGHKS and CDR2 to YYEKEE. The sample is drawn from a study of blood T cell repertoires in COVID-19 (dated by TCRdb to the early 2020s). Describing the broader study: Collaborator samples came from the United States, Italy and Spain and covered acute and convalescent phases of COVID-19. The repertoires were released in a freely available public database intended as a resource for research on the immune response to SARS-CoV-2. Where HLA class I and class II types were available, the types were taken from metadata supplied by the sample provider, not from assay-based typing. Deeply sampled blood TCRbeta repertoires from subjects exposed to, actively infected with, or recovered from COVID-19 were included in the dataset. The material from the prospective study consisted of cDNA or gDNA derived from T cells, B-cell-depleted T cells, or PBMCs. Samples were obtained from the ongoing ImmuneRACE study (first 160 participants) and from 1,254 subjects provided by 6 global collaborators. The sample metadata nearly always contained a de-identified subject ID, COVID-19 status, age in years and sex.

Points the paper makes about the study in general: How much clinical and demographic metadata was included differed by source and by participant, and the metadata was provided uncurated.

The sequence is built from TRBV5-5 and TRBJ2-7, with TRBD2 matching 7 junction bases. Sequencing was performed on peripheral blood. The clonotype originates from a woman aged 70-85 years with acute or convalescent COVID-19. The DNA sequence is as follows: TGTGCCAGCAGCTTCCCCGGGGGGGAGCAGTACTTC. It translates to CASSFPGGEQYF.